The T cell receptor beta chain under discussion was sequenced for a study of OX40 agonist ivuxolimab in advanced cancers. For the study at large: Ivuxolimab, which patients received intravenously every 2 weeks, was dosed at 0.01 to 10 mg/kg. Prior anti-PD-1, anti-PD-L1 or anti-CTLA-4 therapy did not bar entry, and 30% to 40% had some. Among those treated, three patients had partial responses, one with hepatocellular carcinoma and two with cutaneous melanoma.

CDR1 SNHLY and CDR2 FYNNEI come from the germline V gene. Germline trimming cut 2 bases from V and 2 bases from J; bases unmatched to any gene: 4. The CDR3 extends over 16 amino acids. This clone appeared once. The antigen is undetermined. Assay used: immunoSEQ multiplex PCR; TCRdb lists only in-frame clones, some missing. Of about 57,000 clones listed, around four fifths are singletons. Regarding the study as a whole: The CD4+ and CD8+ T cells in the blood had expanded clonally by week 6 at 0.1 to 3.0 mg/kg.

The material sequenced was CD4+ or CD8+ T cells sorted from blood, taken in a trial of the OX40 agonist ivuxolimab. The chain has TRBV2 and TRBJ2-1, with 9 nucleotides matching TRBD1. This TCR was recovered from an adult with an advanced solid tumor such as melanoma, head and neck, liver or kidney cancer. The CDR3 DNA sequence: TGTGCCAGCAGTGAATGGGGACAGGGTACCTACAATGAGCAGTTCTTC. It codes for CASSEWGQGTYNEQFF.